Listed below are T cell receptor beta chains from one sample, sequenced in a study of neurological immune-mediated disorders. One entry per CDR3 protein, called by TCRdb with MiXCR from the 5' RACE reads. This table has 55,000 to 65,000 distinct CDR3 sequences, roughly 4% appearing once. Sequencing used PBMCs. The receptors originated from a woman in her forties or fifties with multiple sclerosis. CDR3s include the opening cysteine and the closing phenylalanine or tryptophan. D genes are given only for firm matches. Clone size is stated in some rows and not others, as once, few, many or a class when expanded.

j_gene,d_gene,len,abundance,v_gene,CDR3aa,CDR3nt
TRBJ1-1,-,13,few,TRBV20-1,CSAREDRNTEAFF,TGCAGTGCTAGGGAGGACAGGAACACTGAAGCTTTCTTT
TRBJ2-3,TRBD2,15,many,TRBV7-2,CASSYQTSGADTQYF,TGTGCCAGCAGTTACCAGACTAGCGGCGCAGATACGCAGTATTTT
TRBJ2-1,-,14,few,TRBV6-2/TRBV6-3,CASSRREYNNEQFF,TGTGCCAGCAGTCGCCGGGAATACAACAATGAGCAGTTCTTC
TRBJ2-1,-,15,many,TRBV6-5,CASSYEGRGTNEQFF,TGTGCCAGCAGTTACGAGGGAAGAGGCACGAATGAGCAGTTCTTC
TRBJ2-5,TRBD2,14,many,TRBV5-1,CASSTLAGDETQYF,TGCGCCAGCAGCACCCTAGCGGGAGACGAGACCCAGTACTTC
TRBJ1-6,-,15,few,TRBV10-3,CASRVTTLDNSPLNF,TGTGCCAGCCGAGTGACTACATTGGATAATTCACCCCTCAACTTT
TRBJ2-3,-,15,many,TRBV5-1,CASSLGRVSTDTQYF,TGCGCCAGCAGCTTGGGGCGGGTTAGCACAGATACGCAGTATTTT
TRBJ2-3,TRBD1,17,many,TRBV7-9,CASSRWGTGTHTDTQYF,TGTGCCAGCAGCCGATGGGGGACAGGGACTCACACAGATACGCAGTATTTT
TRBJ2-1,-,12,many,TRBV7-2,CASSLRTIEQFF,TGTGCCAGCAGCTTACGGACCATTGAGCAGTTCTTC
TRBJ2-2,-,13,many,TRBV7-9,CASGRENTGELFF,TGTGCCAGCGGGCGGGAGAACACCGGGGAGCTGTTTTTT
TRBJ1-5,TRBD1,14,many,TRBV7-8,CASSSDRVGQPQNF,TGTGCCAGCAGCTCGGACAGGGTAGGACAGCCCCAGAATTTT
TRBJ2-5,TRBD2,17,many,TRBV20-1,CSALSLAGEGGQGTQYF,TGCAGTGCTCTCTCACTAGCGGGAGAAGGGGGCCAGGGGACCCAGTACTTC
TRBJ1-5,TRBD1,14,few,TRBV6-2/TRBV6-3,CASSPGQGWQPQHF,TGTGCCAGCAGCCCTGGACAGGGGTGGCAGCCCCAGCATTTT
TRBJ2-7,-,14,-,TRBV14,CASSQDQIAREQYF,TGTGCCAGCAGCCAAGACCAGATTGCCCGCGAGCAGTACTTC
TRBJ2-3,-,16,many,TRBV14,CASSQGTRGSTDTQYF,TGTGCCAGCAGCCAAGGAACTAGAGGGAGCACAGATACGCAGTATTTT
TRBJ2-1,TRBD2,16,many,TRBV5-1,CASSVGLAGGLNEQFF,TGCGCCAGCAGCGTGGGACTAGCGGGAGGCCTAAATGAGCAGTTCTTC
TRBJ2-7,-,15,many,TRBV20-1,CSARDPNGRALEQYF,TGCAGTGCTAGAGATCCTAACGGGAGAGCTCTCGAGCAGTACTTC
TRBJ1-5,-,15,many,TRBV3-1,CASSQGQQRNQPQNF,TGTGCCAGCAGCCAAGGACAGCAACGCAATCAGCCCCAGAATTTT
TRBJ2-5,TRBD1,15,many,TRBV6-6,CASSLKNRGQETQYF,TGTGCCAGCAGCCTTAAGAACAGGGGCCAAGAGACCCAGTACTTC
TRBJ1-5,-,12,many,TRBV24-1,CATSAGGQPQHF,TGTGCCACCAGTGCTGGGGGGCAGCCCCAGCATTTT
TRBJ2-6,TRBD1,14,-,TRBV19,CASRPGQGANVLTF,TGTGCCAGTAGACCGGGACAGGGGGCCAACGTCCTGACTTTC
TRBJ1-5,-,14,many,TRBV15,CATSRDLGNQPQHF,TGTGCCACCAGCAGAGATTTGGGCAATCAGCCCCAGCATTTT
TRBJ2-1,TRBD2,16,many,TRBV20-1,CSARDVSGITNNEQFF,TGCAGTGCTAGAGATGTAAGCGGGATAACCAACAATGAGCAGTTCTTC